This T cell receptor beta chain derives from a study of shared clonotypes between healthy human individuals. In the study overall: Three plates each covered CD4 naive and memory; CD8 naive two, CD8 memory one.

CDR1 and CDR2 (germline): MDHEN, SYDVKM. Trimming took off 7 bases at V and 4 bases at J, with 7 bases between the two ends. This CDR3 comprises 11 residues. General observations from the study: Naive subsets usually exceeded memory subsets in estimated richness. Generation probabilities of non-shared clonotypes were lower (relative to those shared by all four donors).

Per the original data handling: With immunoSEQ giving junction-only sequences and no quality scores, filtering differed. Method: immunoSEQ multiplex PCR; TCRdb's copy keeps in-frame clones and lacks some. That table gives V, J and clone size, and the DNA gave D and trimming. The sample lists over a million clones; more than 95% were seen once. With regard to this clone: Antigen: not known.

Input material: naive CD4+ T cells sorted from blood. Regarding subset: CD45RA+ positively selected. This receptor was taken from a man aged 25-45 years in good health. The chain links TRBV28 to TRBJ1-1; no clear D. The CDR3 region has the DNA TGTGCCAGCACAAGAGCCACTGAAGCTTTCTTT. Protein product: CASTRATEAFF.